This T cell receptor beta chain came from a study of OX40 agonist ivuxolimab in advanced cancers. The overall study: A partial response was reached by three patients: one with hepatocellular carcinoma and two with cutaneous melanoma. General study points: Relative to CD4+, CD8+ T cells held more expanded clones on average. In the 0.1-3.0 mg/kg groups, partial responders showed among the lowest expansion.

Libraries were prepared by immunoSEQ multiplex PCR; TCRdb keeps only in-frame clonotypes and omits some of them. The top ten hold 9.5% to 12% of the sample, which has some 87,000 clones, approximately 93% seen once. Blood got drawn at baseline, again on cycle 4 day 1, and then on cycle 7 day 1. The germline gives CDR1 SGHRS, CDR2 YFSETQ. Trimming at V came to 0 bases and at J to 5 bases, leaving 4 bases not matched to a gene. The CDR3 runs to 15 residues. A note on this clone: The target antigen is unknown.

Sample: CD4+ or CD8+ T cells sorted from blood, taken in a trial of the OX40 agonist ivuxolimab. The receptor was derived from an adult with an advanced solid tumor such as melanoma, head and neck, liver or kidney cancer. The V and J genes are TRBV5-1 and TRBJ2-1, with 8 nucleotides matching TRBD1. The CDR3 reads CASSLVTTGDNEQFF. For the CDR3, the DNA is TGCGCCAGCAGCTTGGTCACGACAGGGGACAATGAGCAGTTCTTC.